The 28 T cell receptor beta chains listed next were all sequenced from one sample in a study of CD8 T cells in Susac syndrome. RNA totalling roughly 0.5 to 1 ug underwent reverse transcription with random hexamers. TCRdb processed the immunoSEQ multiplex PCR reads anew with MiXCR; each CDR3 protein has one entry. The sample shows approximately 200,000 distinct CDR3 sequences, 85% to 95% of them seen only once. Sequencing was carried out using CD4+ T cells from PBMCs. These receptors all come from a human donor with multiple sclerosis.

The chain recombines TRBV12-3 or TRBV12-4 with TRBJ2-7; possible D gene TRBD1, 6 bases. Between the trimmed V and J ends, which lost 5 bases and 0 bases, there was a span of 14 bases. CDR3 length: 15 amino acids. The CDR3 loop is CASSLGSQGSYEQYV. For the CDR3, the DNA is TGTGCCAGCAGTCTCGGGTCACAGGGCTCCTACGAGCAGTACGTC.

The chain employs TRBV14 and TRBJ2-7; 9 bases fit TRBD1. Losses at the gene ends were 7 bases for V and 10 bases for J; bases not matched to a gene: 11. The CDR3 consists of 13 residues. Germline V gene sequence: CDR1 SGHDN, CDR2 FVKESK. The CDR3 here is CASTSTGGAGQYF. The CDR3 DNA reads TGTGCCAGCACCTCGACAGGGGGGGCTGGTCAGTACTTC.

This clonotype was seen once. V gene TRBV20-1 combines with J gene TRBJ1-6, with a tentative D call TRBD1 (6 bases). Germline V lookup: CDR1 DFQATT, CDR2 SNEGSKA (reference sequence). The germline V and J ends were trimmed by 7 bases and 13 bases, with 20 bases remaining between them. This CDR3 is 13 amino acids long. The CDR3 loop reads CSVTVGSGHPLHF. The CDR3 nucleotides are TGCAGTGTTACGGTTGGTTCGGGACACCCCCTCCACTTT.

The chain carries TRBV20-1 and TRBJ2-3; D might be TRBD2 (5 bases). The ends were cut back, 3 bases at V and 0 bases at J, with 16 bases in the middle. The CDR3 length is 16 residues. Germline loops: CDR1 DFQATT, CDR2 SNEGSKA (reference sequence). The CDR3 sequence is CSASLPLSASTDTQYF. The CDR3 DNA is TGCAGTGCTAGTTTACCGCTTAGCGCTAGCACAGATACGCAGTATTTT.

This clonotype was recorded once. The J gene is TRBJ1-1, the V gene TRBV12-3 or TRBV12-4; possible D gene TRBD1, 5 bases. V lost 9 bases, J lost 3 bases, and 11 bases lay in between. The CDR3 runs 12 residues. CDR3 residues: CASDSGYTEAFF. In nucleotides, the CDR3 is TGTGCCAGTGACAGCGGTTACACTGAAGCTTTCTTT.

V usage is TRBV18 and J usage is TRBJ2-6, with D unresolved. The V end was cut by 6 bases, the J end by 3 bases, with 0 bases between. The germline V gene has CDR1 KGHSH and CDR2 LQKENI. This CDR3 spans 11 amino acids. The CDR3 is CASSGANVLTF. In DNA form, the CDR3 reads TGTGCCAGCTCTGGGGCCAACGTCCTGACTTTC. The entire variable domain, with the rest obtained from reference TRBV18 and TRBJ2-6, is as follows: NAGVMQNPRHLVRRRGQEARLRCSPMKGHSHVYWYRQLPEEGLKFMVYLQKENIIDESGMPKERFSAEFPKEGPSILRIQQVVRGDSAAYFCASSGANVLTFGAGSRLTVL.

This chain connects TRBV12-3 or TRBV12-4 to TRBJ2-7; 7 nucleotides match TRBD1. The CDR3 consists of 14 residues. Germline trimming cut 6 bases from V and 4 bases from J; bases unmatched to any gene: 9. The CDR3 is CASSPATGQYEQYF. CDR3 in DNA: TGTGCCAGCAGCCCTGCGACAGGGCAATACGAGCAGTACTTC.

This sequence joins TRBV3-1 and TRBJ2-5; D ambiguous. CDR1 LGHDT and CDR2 YNNKEL come from the germline V gene (reference sequence). V shed 5 bases and J shed 9 bases, with 13 bases lying between them. The CDR3 spans 12 residues. The CDR3 loop reads CASSTLPSPQYF. CDR3 DNA sequence: TGTGCCAGCAGCACCCTCCCAAGTCCCCAGTACTTC.

This rearrangement joins TRBV7-9 to TRBJ1-1; TRBD1 agrees at 8 bases. V gave up 6 bases and J gave up 4 bases; unmatched junction bases: 7. The CDR3 has 14 residues. Germline V lookup: CDR1 SEHNR, CDR2 FQNEAQ (reference sequence). The CDR3 here is CASSLTGAGTEAFF. DNA of the CDR3: TGTGCCAGCAGTTTGACAGGGGCTGGCACTGAAGCTTTCTTT.

The chain couples TRBV3-1 to TRBJ2-6; D remains ambiguous. The CDR3 has 15 residues. Trimming removed 4 bases at V and 0 bases at J, with 7 bases between. CDR1 and CDR2 (germline): LGHDT, YNNKEL (reference sequence). CDR3 nucleotides: TGTGCCAGCAGCCCCTGGGACTCTGGGGCCAACGTCCTGACTTTC. It yields the protein CASSPWDSGANVLTF.

V is TRBV6-5 and J is TRBJ2-3, with 9 bases that match TRBD1. Germline values: CDR1 MNHEY, CDR2 SVGAGI. The trim removed 3 bases at V and 4 bases at J, leaving 8 bases unmatched. The CDR3 is 16 residues long. The DNA of the CDR3 is TGTGCCAGCAGTTATTCGGCCGGGACAGGGTCAGATACGCAGTATTTT. Its translation is CASSYSAGTGSDTQYF.

V is TRBV20-1 and J is TRBJ1-5; D is perhaps TRBD1 (5 bases). Trimming took off 4 bases at V and 2 bases at J, with 6 bases between the two ends. The CDR3 loop spans 12 amino acids. CDR1 and CDR2 (germline): DFQATT, SNEGSKA (reference sequence). CDR3 region: CSAKQGNQPQHF. CDR3 nucleotides: TGCAGTGCTAAACAGGGCAATCAGCCCCAGCATTTT.

This chain links TRBV3-1 with TRBJ1-1, with D possibly TRBD1 on 5 matching bases. The CDR3 runs to 14 residues. V was trimmed by 0 bases and J by 4 bases, leaving 9 bases between them. CDR1 LGHDT and CDR2 YNNKEL come from the germline V gene (reference sequence). CDR3 coding DNA: TGTGCCAGCAGCCAAGACTCACAGGTCACTGAAGCTTTCTTT. Encoded protein: CASSQDSQVTEAFF.

The chain couples TRBV12-5 to TRBJ2-7, with a possible D match to TRBD1 (6 bases). The germline V gene has CDR1 LGHNT and CDR2 FRNRAP. The CDR3 consists of 13 residues. With 4 bases removed from V and 1 base from J, the gap between germline ends came to 8 bases. The CDR3 spells CASGSDSSYEQYF. DNA of the CDR3: TGTGCTAGTGGTTCGGACAGTTCCTACGAGCAGTACTTC.

This clonotype was picked up a small number of times. In DNA form, the CDR3 reads TGTGCCAGCAGTGTCGGACAGGGGACTGAAGCTTTCTTT. Translated: CASSVGQGTEAFF. The V call is TRBV12-3 or TRBV12-4, the J call TRBJ1-1; 9 bases align to TRBD1. V lost 5 bases to trimming and J lost 5 bases; unmatched junction nucleotides: 3. This CDR3 comprises 13 residues.

This chain joins TRBV23-1 and TRBJ1-1; D may be TRBD1 (5 bases). TRBV23-1 is sorted into the ORF group, with uncertain function. CDR3 length: 15 residues. V was cut by 7 bases and J by 1 base, with 16 bases left in between. CDR3 in amino acids: CASTRRGSRNTEAFF. Here the CDR3 DNA reads TGCGCCAGCACCCGGAGGGGCAGTCGGAACACTGAAGCTTTCTTT.

The chain is built from TRBV7-8 and TRBJ1-5, with D unclear. There are 14 residues in the CDR3. Germline V lookup: CDR1 SGHVS, CDR2 FQNEAQ. V lost 7 bases, J lost 5 bases, and 15 bases lay in between. In nucleotides, the CDR3 is TGTGCCAGCACCGAAGCACTACAAGATCAGCCCCAGCATTTT. Protein product: CASTEALQDQPQHF.

Turning to this clonotype: Germline is not matched at one junction end, which may reflect a read error. The rearrangement joins TRBV29-1 to TRBJ1-1; tentative D call: TRBD1 (5 bases). Looked up from germline, CDR1 is SQVTM and CDR2 is ANQGSEA. The CDR3 contains 13 residues. The CDR3 here is CSVGDLRATEAFF. Written as DNA, the CDR3 is TGCAGCGTGGGGGATTTAAGGGCCACTGAAGCTTTTTTT.

V and J are TRBV20-1 and TRBJ2-7, with 10 bases fitting TRBD2. V shed 6 bases and J 4 bases; nucleotides not matched to a gene: 9. The CDR3 is made up of 14 amino acids. The V gene's germline CDR1 is DFQATT and CDR2 SNEGSKA (reference sequence). The chain's CDR3 is CSAPVGSGGYEQYF. The CDR3 nucleotides read TGCAGTGCCCCGGTGGGTAGCGGGGGGTACGAGCAGTACTTC.

The rearrangement links TRBV6-5 to TRBJ1-5, with D possibly TRBD1 on 6 matching bases. CDR3 size: 13 residues. Germline loops: CDR1 MNHEY, CDR2 SVGAGI. Trimming removed 6 bases from V and 6 bases from J, with 12 bases in between. The CDR3 nucleotides read TGTGCCAGCAGAACCAGGGGAGGTCAGCCCCAGCATTTT. Residues: CASRTRGGQPQHF.

The chain has TRBV6-6 and TRBJ1-5; D remains unclear. V gave up 6 bases and J gave up 8 bases, with 8 bases separating them. Germline assignment: CDR1 MNHNY and CDR2 SVGAGI (reference sequence). CDR3 length: 11 amino acids. This chain's CDR3 is CASSYSEPQHF. CDR3 sequence (DNA): TGTGCCAGCAGCTATTCGGAGCCCCAGCATTTT.

This clonotype was seen a single time. This sequence joins TRBV9 and TRBJ1-2, with TRBD1 matching 12 bases. Looked up from germline, CDR1 is SGDLS and CDR2 is YYNGEE. This CDR3 contains 14 residues. With 4 bases clipped from V and 6 bases from J, the junction kept 4 bases outside the gene matches. The CDR3 nucleotides read TGTGCCAGCAGCCCGGGACAGGGGGCTAATGGCTACACCTTC. Protein: CASSPGQGANGYTF.

This chain uses TRBV3-1 with TRBJ1-1; D uncertain. CDR1 and CDR2 from the germline V gene are LGHDT and YNNKEL (reference sequence). V was pared by 3 bases and J by 0 bases, with 8 bases between. The CDR3 is 14 residues long. CDR3 protein: CASSQVSMNTEAFF. CDR3 bases: TGTGCCAGCAGCCAGGTCAGCATGAACACTGAAGCTTTCTTT.

The chain uses TRBV30 and TRBJ1-5, with D possibly matching TRBD1 (6 bases). V lost 5 bases and J 2 bases, leaving 13 bases between the germline ends. This CDR3 spans 14 amino acids. The germline CDR1 and CDR2 sequences are GTSNPN and SVGIG (reference sequence). DNA of the CDR3: TGTGCCTGGTCCCGGGACATGGGCAATCAGCCCCAGCATTTT. Translating it yields CAWSRDMGNQPQHF.

This clonotype has just one count. In DNA, the CDR3 is TGTGCCAGCAGCGTCGGGACATCCGTGTTTTTT. Translated, it gives CASSVGTSVFF. The J gene is TRBJ1-4, the V gene TRBV12-3 or TRBV12-4; TRBD1 is a possible D gene (6 bases). Trimming stripped 6 bases from V and 15 bases from J, with 14 bases between. The CDR3 contains 11 residues.

J is TRBJ1-5 and V is TRBV3-1; D remains unclear. CDR1 is LGHDT, CDR2 YNNKEL, per germline (reference sequence). The V end was cut by 0 bases, the J end by 0 bases, with 9 bases between. The CDR3 totals 16 residues. CDR3 sequence reads: CASSQDLGNSNQPQHF. The DNA for the CDR3 is TGTGCCAGCAGCCAAGATCTGGGAAATAGCAATCAGCCCCAGCATTTT.

The chain couples TRBV3-1 to TRBJ1-6, with no clear D. The length of the CDR3 is 14 residues. Trimming cost V 2 bases and J 6 bases, with 8 bases left between them. Germline lookup yields CDR1 LGHDT and CDR2 YNNKEL (reference sequence). The CDR3 DNA reads as TGTGCCAGCAGCCAACGTTATCGTAATTCACCCCTCCACTTT. Its translation is CASSQRYRNSPLHF. Full variable domain (missing parts from reference TRBV3-1 and TRBJ1-6): DTAVSQTPKYLVTQMGNDKSIKCEQNLGHDTMYWYKQDSKKFLKIMFSYNNKELIINETVPNRFSPKSPDKAHLNLHINSLELGDSAVYFCASSQRYRNSPLHFGNGTRLTVT.

The chain recombines TRBV3-1 with TRBJ1-1; D is possibly TRBD1 (5 bases). This CDR3 is 13 amino acids long. From germline, CDR1 is LGHDT and CDR2 YNNKEL (reference sequence). Trimming removed 1 base from V and 6 bases from J, with 9 bases in between. This CDR3 reads CASSQVATAEAFF. In DNA, the CDR3 is TGTGCCAGCAGCCAAGTAGCGACAGCTGAAGCTTTCTTT. The variable domain in full, with the rest retrieved from reference TRBV3-1 and TRBJ1-1, is DTAVSQTPKYLVTQMGNDKSIKCEQNLGHDTMYWYKQDSKKFLKIMFSYNNKELIINETVPNRFSPKSPDKAHLNLHINSLELGDSAVYFCASSQVATAEAFFGQGTRLTVV.